This TCR beta chain was sequenced in a study of T cells expressing NK-cell markers. Whole-study context: CD3+CD56+NKG2C+, CD3+CD56+NKG2C- and CD3+CD56-NKG2C+ T cells, once sorted, supplied the TCR beta repertoires. Most of the eight sequenced donors were HCMV-seropositive; one was seronegative.

Concerning this clonotype itself: Its antigen remains unknown.

cDNA encoding TCR beta was synthesized via 5'RACE template switching incorporating UMIs. TCRdb re-called the 5' RACE reads; one entry per CDR3 protein, DNA not given. Its clone listing holds fewer than 300,000 distinct CDR3 sequences. Whole-study results and caveats: Dominant NKG2C+ clonotypes in 6 or 7 donors made up about 1.0-8% of CD8+ T cells.

CDR1 is MDHEN and CDR2 is SYDVKM in the germline V gene. The CDR3 runs to 15 residues. The sequenced material came from blood T cells: a sorted CD56 or NKG2C T cell subset, CD4+ or CD8+ T cells, or bulk PBMC T cells (not recorded which). The chain recombines TRBV28 with TRBJ1-2; TCRdb names TRBD1, which stays unverified in the absence of DNA. The sequence derives from a woman between 18 and 70 years old in good health. The CDR3 is CASCRRRGWGYGYTF.